The 8 T cell receptor beta chains listed next were all sequenced from one sample in a study of blood T cells in healthy people across ages. A second PCR, run for about 7 to 12 cycles, used a sample-barcoded 5' primer plus a J-beta primer mix. Via MiXCR, TCRdb re-called the 5' RACE reads, giving one row per CDR3 protein. Of around 850,000 distinct CDR3 sequences in the sample, approximately 35% were seen once. Sequenced sample: blood. The receptors derive from a man between 18 and 29 years old in good health.

This clonotype has just a few counts. V gene TRBV6-2 or TRBV6-3 combines with J gene TRBJ2-7; no firm D call. The CDR3 loop spans 13 amino acids. V was pared by 4 bases and J by 2 bases, with 9 bases between. Germline lookup yields CDR1 MNHEY and CDR2 SVGEGT. CDR3 in DNA: TGTGCCAGCAGTTTACATGGAGCCTACGAGCAGTACTTC. Its protein product is CASSLHGAYEQYF.

This chain links TRBV6-5 with TRBJ1-1; D not certain. The length of the CDR3 is 16 residues. Germline V gives CDR1 MNHEY, CDR2 SVGAGI. Trimming stripped 0 bases from V and 1 base from J, with 12 bases between. CDR3 amino acids: CASSYSIRRGNTEAFF. For the CDR3, the DNA is TGTGCCAGCAGTTACTCGATCAGGCGCGGGAACACTGAAGCTTTCTTT.

V is TRBV11-2 and J is TRBJ2-3; D not resolved. Germline-derived CDR1 and CDR2 are SGHAT and FQNNGV. The CDR3 consists of 13 residues. Trimming pared 4 bases from V and 7 bases from J, leaving 12 bases between. CDR3 coding DNA: TGTGCCAGCAGCTGGATCCTCACCAATACGCAGTATTTT. It codes for CASSWILTNTQYF.

This chain links TRBV4-1 with TRBJ1-5, with D perhaps TRBD1 (5 bases). CDR1 and CDR2 (germline): MGHRA, YSYEKL. V gave up 4 bases and J gave up 6 bases, with 10 bases separating them. This CDR3 contains 13 residues. The CDR3 nucleotides are TGCGCCAGCAGCCTGAACAGGACTCAGCCCCAGCATTTT. Protein product: CASSLNRTQPQHF.

The chain's CDR3 is CASSSSDSQETQFF. The CDR3 DNA reads TGTGCCAGCAGTTCCTCGGACAGCCAAGAGACCCAGTTCTTC. The chain employs TRBV27 and TRBJ2-1; a possible D gene is TRBD1 (6 bases). Germline CDR1 MNHEY, CDR2 SMNVEV (reference sequence). The CDR3 contains 14 residues. With 4 bases removed from V and 13 bases from J, the gap between germline ends came to 20 bases.

This clonotype was seen a few times. The chain recombines TRBV11-2 with TRBJ2-5; TRBD2 matches at 8 bases. This CDR3 comprises 14 residues. The junction had 6 bases not matched to a gene; V was cut back by 5 bases and J by 4 bases. The V gene's germline CDR1 is SGHAT and CDR2 FQNNGV. The CDR3 region has the DNA TGTGCCAGCAGCCCACATAGCGGGGCAGAGACCCAGTACTTC. Translated, it gives CASSPHSGAETQYF.

V and J are TRBV4-3 and TRBJ2-3; 9 bases match TRBD2. The germline V gene has CDR1 LGHNA and CDR2 YSLEER. This CDR3 is built from 18 residues. V shed 2 bases and J 4 bases; nucleotides not matched to a gene: 13. CDR3 sequence: CASSQMSTTSGSADTQYF. CDR3 nucleotide sequence: TGCGCCAGCAGCCAAATGTCGACGACTAGCGGTTCGGCAGATACGCAGTATTTT.

This clonotype was found many times. The J gene is TRBJ1-2, the V gene TRBV20-1, with 11 bases lining up with TRBD1. There are 16 residues in the CDR3. The V gene's germline CDR1 is DFQATT and CDR2 SNEGSKA (reference sequence). The V and J ends lost 0 bases and 2 bases, in that order; junction bases with no gene match: 5. CDR3: CSARDGDRGRNYGYTF. The DNA of the CDR3 is TGCAGTGCTAGAGATGGGGACAGGGGGAGGAACTATGGCTACACCTTC.